This T cell receptor (beta chain) was documented in a study of beta chain features in type 1 diabetes (dated by TCRdb to 2017 to 2018). Background for the entire study: Mean age, gender distribution, total cell number and subset yield did not differ between patients and healthy donors. Across all samples, 107,917,701 sorted cells were examined, and cell number per subset correlated strongly with RNA yield. The study compared TCRB repertoires of sorted circulating CD4+ T cell subsets between recently diagnosed type 1 diabetes patients and matched healthy donors. Whereas all 30 or so donors provided naive and central memory subsets, regulatory and stem cell-like memory subsets were isolated from just 8 patients and roughly eight healthy donors. Paper-wide results and their limitations: Patients with type 1 diabetes made fewer insertions and deleted more nucleotides at VDJ recombination sites, implying thymic rearrangement abnormalities. Sequencing cDNA rather than genomic DNA could over-represent highly expressing activated cells, although activation and CD3 levels did not differ between groups. Naive, central memory and regulatory TCRB repertoires appeared to be more similar among patients than among healthy donors. A moderate but significant shortening of TCRB CDR3 length was observed in type 1 diabetes patients in all four CD4+ subsets. Shorter templates might be favored by PCR, yet because patient and control samples were amplified and corrected together, any such skew would affect both groups equally. Because small numbers of individuals were included in the HLA sub-analyses, any influence of HLA type on TCRB rearrangement was left unresolved.

All of the isolated RNA was reverse transcribed with the High Capacity cDNA Reverse Transcription Kit, so expressed TCRB transcripts were sequenced. Deep immunoSEQ sequencing was performed on naive, central memory and regulatory T cell samples, with an average of approximately 4 million total reads per sample. After sorted cells were lysed in RLT buffer, RNA was extracted with DNase-treated RNeasy Micro or Mini kits, with the choice depending on cell number. Each cell subset was processed separately to prevent cross-contamination, with patient and healthy donor samples processed together. The immunoSEQ multiplex PCR was used to amplify TCRB sequences from cDNA, yielding 87-bp fragments that span the CDR3 region. The amplicons were sequenced using the Illumina HiSeq platform. In the original analysis: Synthetic template baselines were used to correct PCR bias computationally, reads within Hamming distance 2 were collapsed together, and singletons that could not be merged were discarded. Reads were aligned against IMGT so that V, D and J genes, CDR3 length and insertions or deletions at six rearrangement sites could be assigned. Within each subset, clonotype counts were normalized to the number of sorted cells before true diversity and Gini coefficients were calculated with the tcR R package. The overlap coefficient, calculated on TCRB nucleotide sequences, was used to quantify repertoire sharing. In its TCRdb copy, this immuneACCESS table keeps in-frame sequences only and misses some clones. Where compared with another copy, unresolved V genes explain less than half of these, and the others have no known cause. D and trimming were read from the DNA, whereas the V and J calls and clone size are those reported in that table. In all, the sample holds some 150,000 clones, and less than 8.5% of those were seen once. Together, the top ten hold 1.4% of the sample.

CDR1 SQVTM and CDR2 ANQGSEA were looked up in the germline V gene. The CDR3 numbers 14 residues from cysteine through phenylalanine. Only CDR3 DNA is held: 42 bases, read in frame from base 1. V is pared back by 7 bases and J by 0 bases, with 14 bases lying between the germline termini. A word on this clone: The specificity of this receptor is unknown. The sample holds no much larger clone one base away, and base qualities are not on file.

From each donor, a single peripheral blood sample of 90 to 150 mL on average was drawn into heparinised tubes. Using a panel that included CD45RO, CCR7, CD25, CD127, CD95 and CD27, naive, central memory, regulatory and stem cell-like memory CD4+ T cells were sorted on a BD FACSAria II. Every sorted population had a purity above 98%. PBMCs were separated immediately by Lymphoprep density gradient centrifugation and were stained directly, without being cultured. So that batch effects would be minimized, each experiment stained and sorted samples in pairs, pairing one healthy donor with one patient. This chain is built from TRBV29-1 and TRBJ2-3; the D gene cannot be resolved reliably. This TCR came from a woman in her 30s in good health. The sequenced sample consisted of central memory CD4+ T cells from blood. In nucleotides, the sequence is TGCAGCGCCGCGGCGGCTAGAAGCACAGATACGCAGTATTTT. Translated, it gives CSAAAARSTDTQYF.